This T cell receptor beta chain was documented in a study of response to subunit inactivated influenza vaccine. Germline-derived CDR1 and CDR2 are MNHEY and SVGAGI. This CDR3 contains 13 residues. The germline V and J ends were trimmed by 3 bases and 6 bases, with 9 bases remaining between them. This clonotype has just a few counts. Its antigen is unknown. TCRdb itself ran the RT-PCR reads through MiXCR, one entry per CDR3 protein. The data contain 650,000 to 700,000 distinct CDR3 sequences, 15% to 18% of them singletons. Study outcomes and limitations: Authors suggested each seasonal flu vaccination may recruit only limited numbers of new T cells.

The clonotype was recovered from a man aged 45-65 years who received an inactivated influenza vaccine. Sequenced here: PBMCs from blood, sampled about 12 days after vaccination. The chain recombines TRBV6-5 with TRBJ1-5, with D possibly matching TRBD1 (5 bases). The CDR3 loop reads CASSYTGGQPQHF. CDR3 nucleotides: TGTGCCAGCAGTTATACGGGGGGTCAGCCCCAGCATTTT.